Listed below are T cell receptor beta chains from one sample, sequenced in a study of CD8+CD57+ T cells in acquired aplastic anemia. In TCRdb, the reads were re-called with MiXCR into one record per CDR3 protein. Of about 200,000 distinct CDR3 sequences in the sample, more than 55% were seen once. The sample comprised sorted CD4+, CD8+, or CD8+CD57+ T cells (not recorded which) from PBMCs. The source is a human donor with aplastic anemia. CDR3s leave out the opening cysteine and the closing phenylalanine or tryptophan.

>TRBV2|TRBJ2-3
ASSLKTER
>TRBV20-1|TRBJ2-7
SASPEGEQY
>TRBV7-9|TRBJ2-7
ASSSPGAGGTAYEQY
>TRBV24-1|TRBJ1-1
ATSTGQGTREAF
>TRBV7-3|TRBJ2-5
ASSPRGPETQY
>TRBV7-9|TRBJ1-2
ASSLDRQVHYGYT
>TRBV7-9|TRBJ1-1
ASRLGQGLMNTEAF
>TRBV5-1|TRBJ1-4
ASSLVQGDEKLF
>TRBV29-1|TRBJ2-2
SVEGGTVGAGELF
>TRBV15|TRBJ2-1
ASSLVEGTAGEQF
>TRBV7-9|TRBJ2-5
AISSSGTSAETQY